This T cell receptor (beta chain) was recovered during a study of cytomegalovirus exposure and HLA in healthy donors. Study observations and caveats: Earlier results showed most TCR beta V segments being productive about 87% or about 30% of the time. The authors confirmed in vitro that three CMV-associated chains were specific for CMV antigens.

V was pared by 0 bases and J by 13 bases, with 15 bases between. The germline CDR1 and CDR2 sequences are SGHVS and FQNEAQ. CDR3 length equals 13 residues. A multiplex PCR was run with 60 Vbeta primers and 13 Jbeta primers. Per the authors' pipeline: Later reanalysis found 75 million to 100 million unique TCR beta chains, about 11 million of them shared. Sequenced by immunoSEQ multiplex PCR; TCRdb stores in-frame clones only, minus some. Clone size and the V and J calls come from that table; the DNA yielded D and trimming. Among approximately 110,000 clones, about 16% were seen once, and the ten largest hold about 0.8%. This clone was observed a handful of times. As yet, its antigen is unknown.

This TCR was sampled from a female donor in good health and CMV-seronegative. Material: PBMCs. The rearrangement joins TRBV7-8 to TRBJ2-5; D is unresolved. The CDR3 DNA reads TGTGCCAGCAGCTTAGCGCAATGGAGCGTTCTGTACTTC. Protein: CASSLAQWSVLYF.